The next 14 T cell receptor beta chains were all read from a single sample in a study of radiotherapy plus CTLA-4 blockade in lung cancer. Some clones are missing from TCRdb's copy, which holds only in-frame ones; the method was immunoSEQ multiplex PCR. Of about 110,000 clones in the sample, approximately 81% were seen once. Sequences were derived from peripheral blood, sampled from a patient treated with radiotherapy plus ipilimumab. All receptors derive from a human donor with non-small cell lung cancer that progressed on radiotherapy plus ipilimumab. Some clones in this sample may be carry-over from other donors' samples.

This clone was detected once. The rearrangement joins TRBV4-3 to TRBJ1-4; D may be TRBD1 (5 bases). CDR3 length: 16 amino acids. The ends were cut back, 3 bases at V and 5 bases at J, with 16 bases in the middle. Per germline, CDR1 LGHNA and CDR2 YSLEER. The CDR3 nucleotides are TGCGCCAGCAGCCAGAGAGCAAAGGGGCCGAATGAAAAACTGTTTTTT. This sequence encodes CASSQRAKGPNEKLFF.

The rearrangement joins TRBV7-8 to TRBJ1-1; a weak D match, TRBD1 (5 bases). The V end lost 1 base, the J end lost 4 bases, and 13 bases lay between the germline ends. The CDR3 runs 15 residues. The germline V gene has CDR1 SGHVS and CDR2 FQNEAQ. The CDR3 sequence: CASSLGGGVGTEAFF. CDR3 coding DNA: TGTGCCAGCAGCTTAGGGGGAGGGGTGGGCACTGAAGCTTTCTTT.

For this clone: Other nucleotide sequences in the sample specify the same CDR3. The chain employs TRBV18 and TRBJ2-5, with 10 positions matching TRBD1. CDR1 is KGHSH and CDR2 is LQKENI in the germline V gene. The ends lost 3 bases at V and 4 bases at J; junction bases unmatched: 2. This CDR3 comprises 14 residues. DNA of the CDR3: TGTGCCAGCTCACCTCGGGACAGGGGAGAGACCCAGTACTTC. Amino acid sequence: CASSPRDRGETQYF.

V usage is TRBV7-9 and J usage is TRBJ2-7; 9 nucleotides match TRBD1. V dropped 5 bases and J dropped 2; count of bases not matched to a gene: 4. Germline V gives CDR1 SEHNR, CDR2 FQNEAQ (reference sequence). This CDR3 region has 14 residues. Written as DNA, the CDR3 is TGTGCCAGCAGCCTCGGGACAGGGACCTACGAGCAGTACTTC. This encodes CASSLGTGTYEQYF. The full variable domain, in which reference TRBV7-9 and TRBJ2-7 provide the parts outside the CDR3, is DTGVSQNPRHKITKRGQNVTFRCDPISEHNRLYWYRQTLGQGPEFLTYFQNEAQLEKSRLLSDRFSAERPKGSFSTLEIQRTEQGDSAMYLCASSLGTGTYEQYFGPGTRLTVT.

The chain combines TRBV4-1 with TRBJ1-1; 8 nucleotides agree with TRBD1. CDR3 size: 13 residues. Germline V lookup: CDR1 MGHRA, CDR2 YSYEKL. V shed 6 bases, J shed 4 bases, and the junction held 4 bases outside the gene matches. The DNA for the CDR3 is TGCGCCAGCAGGACAGGGGTGGTCACTGAAGCTTTCTTT. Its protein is CASRTGVVTEAFF.

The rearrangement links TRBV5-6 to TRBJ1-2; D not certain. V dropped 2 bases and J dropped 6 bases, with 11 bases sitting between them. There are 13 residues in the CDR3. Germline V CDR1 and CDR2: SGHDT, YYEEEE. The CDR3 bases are TGTGCCAGCAGCTTTATAGGGTCGCATGGCTACACCTTC. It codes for CASSFIGSHGYTF.

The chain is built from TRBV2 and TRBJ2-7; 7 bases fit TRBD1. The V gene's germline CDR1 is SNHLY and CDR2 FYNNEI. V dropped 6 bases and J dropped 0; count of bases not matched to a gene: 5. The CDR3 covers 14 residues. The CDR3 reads CASSRDSASYEQYF. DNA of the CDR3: TGTGCCAGCAGCCGGGACAGCGCCTCCTACGAGCAGTACTTC.

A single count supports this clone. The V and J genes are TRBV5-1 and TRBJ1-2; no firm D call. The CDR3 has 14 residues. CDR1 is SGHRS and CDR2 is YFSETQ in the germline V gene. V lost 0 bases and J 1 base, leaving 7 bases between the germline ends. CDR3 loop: CASSLESVNYGYTF. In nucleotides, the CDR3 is TGCGCCAGCAGCTTGGAGTCCGTTAACTATGGCTACACCTTC.

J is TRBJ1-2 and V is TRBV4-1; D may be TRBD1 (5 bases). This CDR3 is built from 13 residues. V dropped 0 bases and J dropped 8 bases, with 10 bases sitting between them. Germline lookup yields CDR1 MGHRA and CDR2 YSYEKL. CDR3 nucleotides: TGCGCCAGCAGCCAAGAAATGGGGGTCGGCTACACCTTC. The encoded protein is CASSQEMGVGYTF.

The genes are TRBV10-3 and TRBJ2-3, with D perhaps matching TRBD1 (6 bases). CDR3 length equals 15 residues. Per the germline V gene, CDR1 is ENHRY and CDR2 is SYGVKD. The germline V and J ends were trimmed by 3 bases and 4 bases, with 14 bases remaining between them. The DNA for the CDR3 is TGTGCCATCAGTGATAGGAACAGGGCGGCAGATACGCAGTATTTT. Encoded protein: CAISDRNRAADTQYF.

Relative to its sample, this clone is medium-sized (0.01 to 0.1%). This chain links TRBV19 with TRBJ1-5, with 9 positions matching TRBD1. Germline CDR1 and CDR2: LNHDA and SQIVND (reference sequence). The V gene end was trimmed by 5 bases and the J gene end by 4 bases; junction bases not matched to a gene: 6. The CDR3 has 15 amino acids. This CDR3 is CASSVPGQGNQPQHF. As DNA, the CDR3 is TGTGCCAGTAGTGTGCCCGGACAGGGGAATCAGCCCCAGCATTTT. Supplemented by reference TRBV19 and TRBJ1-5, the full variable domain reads DGGITQSPKYLFRKEGQNVTLSCEQNLNHDAMYWYRQDPGQGLRLIYYSQIVNDFQKGDIAEGYSVSREKKESFPLTVTSAQKNPTAFYLCASSVPGQGNQPQHFGDGTRLSIL.

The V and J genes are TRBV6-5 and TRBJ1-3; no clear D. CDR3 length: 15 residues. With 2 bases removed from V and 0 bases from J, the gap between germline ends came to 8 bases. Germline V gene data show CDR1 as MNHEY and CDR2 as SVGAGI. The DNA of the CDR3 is TGTGCCAGCAGTTACAAGGGTAACTCTGGAAACACCATATATTTT. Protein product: CASSYKGNSGNTIYF.

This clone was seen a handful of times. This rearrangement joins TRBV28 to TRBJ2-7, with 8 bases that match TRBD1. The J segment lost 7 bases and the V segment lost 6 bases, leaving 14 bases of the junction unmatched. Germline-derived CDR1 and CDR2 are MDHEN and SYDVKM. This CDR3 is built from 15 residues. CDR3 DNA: TGTGCCAGCAGCTATCCCCAGGGGGCGCTCGGAGAGCAGTACTTC. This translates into CASSYPQGALGEQYF.

The CDR3 is CSVVPTGANKNIQYF. The CDR3, as DNA: TGCAGCGTTGTCCCGACAGGGGCGAACAAAAACATTCAGTACTTC. The V gene is TRBV29-1, the J gene TRBJ2-4; 8 bases match TRBD1. Germline CDR1 SQVTM, CDR2 ANQGSEA. There are 15 residues in the CDR3. V lost 4 bases, J lost 3 bases, and 8 bases stayed unmatched. Full variable domain (outside the CDR3, taken from reference TRBV29-1 and TRBJ2-4): SAVISQKPSRDICQRGTSLTIQCQVDSQVTMMFWYRQQPGQSLTLIATANQGSEATYESGFVIDKFPISRPNLTFSTLTVSNMSPEDSSIYLCSVVPTGANKNIQYFGAGTRLSVL.